Each of the 27 T cell receptor beta chains below was sequenced from the same sample in a study of control samples from healthy donors and cancer patients. Only in-frame clones appear in the TCRdb table, and some are missing; sequencing was by immunoSEQ multiplex PCR. Of about 100,000 clones in the sample, more than 85% were seen once. Sequencing was carried out using blood. The receptors stem from a young man in good health.

In this sample, this clone turned up many times. The V call is TRBV7-9, the J call TRBJ2-2, with 8 bases that match TRBD1. CDR1 and CDR2 (germline): SEHNR, FQNEAQ (reference sequence). The trim removed 5 bases at V and 0 bases at J, leaving 8 bases unmatched. The CDR3 sequence is 17 residues long. As DNA, the CDR3 is TGTGCCAGCAGCCAGACAGGGGCCACTGCGAACACCGGGGAGCTGTTTTTT. Amino acids: CASSQTGATANTGELFF.

Written as DNA, the CDR3 is TGCTCCGGACAGGGTGACACCATATATTTT. Its protein product is CSGQGDTIYF. This chain joins TRBV29-1 and TRBJ1-3; TRBD1 agrees at 8 bases. The CDR3 consists of 10 residues. Per the germline V gene, CDR1 is SQVTM and CDR2 is ANQGSEA.

The V call is TRBV11-2, the J call TRBJ2-7; D might be TRBD1 (6 bases). Germline CDR1 reads SGHAT; CDR2 reads FQNNGV. There are 13 residues in the CDR3. The V end lost 5 bases, the J end lost 2 bases, and 10 bases lay between the germline ends. Here the CDR3 DNA reads TGTGCCAGCAGCCTGACAGGTACCTACGAGCAGTACTTC. This codes for CASSLTGTYEQYF.

The CDR3: CASSLRMNTEAFF. CDR3 in DNA: TGTGCCAGCAGTCTCCGTATGAACACTGAAGCTTTCTTT. The rearrangement uses TRBV27 and TRBJ1-1, with D uncertain. Trimming left V 5 bases short and J 0 bases short, with 7 bases between. The germline V gene encodes CDR1 MNHEY and CDR2 SMNVEV (reference sequence). CDR3 size: 13 residues.

The chain carries TRBV11-3 and TRBJ2-1; 14 positions agree with TRBD2. This CDR3 has 17 residues. Germline V gene sequence: CDR1 SGHNT, CDR2 YENEEA. Trimming cost V 4 bases and J 10 bases; bases outside gene matches: 12. This CDR3 reads CASSSPGTSGRIREQFF. The CDR3 DNA reads as TGTGCCAGCAGCTCTCCAGGGACTAGCGGGAGAATTAGGGAGCAGTTCTTC.

The chain joins TRBV4-2 to TRBJ2-3; a weak D match, TRBD1 (6 bases). Looked up from germline, CDR1 is LGHNA and CDR2 is YNFKEQ. This CDR3 spans 16 amino acids. The germline V and J ends were trimmed by 1 base and 0 bases, with 11 bases remaining between them. As DNA, the CDR3 is TGTGCCAGCAGCCAAGCGTCAGGGGTTAGCACAGATACGCAGTATTTT. Translating it yields CASSQASGVSTDTQYF.

The chain recombines TRBV15 with TRBJ1-1, with D possibly being TRBD1 (5 bases). Trimming took off 0 bases at V and 0 bases at J, with 8 bases between the two ends. Germline values: CDR1 LNHNV, CDR2 YYDKDF (reference sequence). The CDR3 runs 15 residues. CDR3 region: CATSREGHLNTEAFF. The CDR3 DNA is TGTGCCACCAGCAGAGAAGGACATCTGAACACTGAAGCTTTCTTT.

This clone was recorded once. The J gene is TRBJ2-7, the V gene TRBV6-5, with D uncertain. Trimming stripped 1 base from V and 2 bases from J, with 12 bases between. The CDR3 runs 15 residues. Looked up from germline, CDR1 is MNHEY and CDR2 is SVGAGI. CDR3 in DNA: TGTGCCAGCAGTTACTTTCCCGGAGAAGCCTACGAGCAGTACTTC. It is translated as CASSYFPGEAYEQYF.

The gene calls are TRBV7-2 and TRBJ1-1; unclear D gene. The germline CDR1 and CDR2 sequences are SGHTA and FQGNSA. The germline V and J ends were trimmed by 4 bases and 0 bases, with 12 bases remaining between them. The CDR3 has 15 residues. CDR3 sequence reads: CASSSHMTVNTEAFF. The CDR3 bases are TGTGCCAGCAGCTCGCACATGACGGTGAACACTGAAGCTTTCTTT.

This clone was observed a single time. The rearrangement uses TRBV11-2 and TRBJ1-2, with a tentative D call TRBD1 (6 bases). V shed 5 bases and J shed 3 bases, with 10 bases lying between them. CDR3 length: 13 residues. The germline V gene encodes CDR1 SGHAT and CDR2 FQNNGV. CDR3 DNA: TGTGCCAGCAGCCTATCAGGGGACTATGGCTACACCTTC. Translated, it gives CASSLSGDYGYTF.

The rearrangement links TRBV12-3 or TRBV12-4 to TRBJ2-5; D unresolved. There are 12 residues in the CDR3. V gave up 1 base and J gave up 4 bases, with 4 bases separating them. CDR3 DNA: TGTGCCAGCAGTTTAGTTCTAGAGACCCAGTACTTC. Its translation is CASSLVLETQYF.

V and J are TRBV5-1 and TRBJ2-5, with 9 bases lining up with TRBD2. Germline V lookup: CDR1 SGHRS, CDR2 YFSETQ. This CDR3 spans 15 amino acids. V lost 5 bases to trimming and J lost 5 bases; unmatched junction nucleotides: 10. The CDR3 reads CASSGPGTSPETQYF. The CDR3 nucleotides are TGCGCCAGCAGTGGACCCGGGACTAGCCCTGAGACCCAGTACTTC.

This chain uses TRBV3-1 (or the pseudogene TRBV3-2) with TRBJ1-2, with D maybe TRBD1 (6 bases). CDR3 size: 13 residues. CDR1 and CDR2 (germline): LGHDT, YNNKEL (reference sequence). The ends were cut back, 4 bases at V and 6 bases at J, with 12 bases in the middle. The CDR3 sequence is CASSLNREHGYTF. In DNA form, the CDR3 reads TGTGCCAGCAGCCTCAACAGGGAGCATGGCTACACCTTC.

The rearrangement uses TRBV10-2 and TRBJ1-1, with 8 nucleotides matching TRBD1. Germline V CDR1 and CDR2: WSHSY, SAAADI. The J segment lost 5 bases and the V segment lost 6 bases, leaving 20 bases of the junction unmatched. This CDR3 spans 18 amino acids. The CDR3 region has the DNA TGCGCCAGCAGCCCGACCAATATTTACACAGGGGGGGCAACTGAAGCTTTCTTT. This translates into CASSPTNIYTGGATEAFF.

The chain is built from TRBV10-2 and TRBJ1-2, with D perhaps matching TRBD1 (5 bases). Germline CDR1 and CDR2: WSHSY and SAAADI. CDR3 length: 13 amino acids. V was trimmed by 4 bases and J by 8 bases, leaving 14 bases between them. In nucleotides, the CDR3 is TGCGCCAGCAGTGCGGGGAGGGGAGGAGGCTACACCTTC. This sequence encodes CASSAGRGGGYTF.

V usage is TRBV6-5 and J usage is TRBJ2-7; 10 nucleotides agree with TRBD2. Losses at the gene ends were 0 bases for V and 4 bases for J; bases not matched to a gene: 6. Germline CDR1 reads MNHEY; CDR2 reads SVGAGI. The CDR3 extends over 16 amino acids. DNA for the CDR3: TGTGCCAGCAGTTACTCGACGAGCGGGGGGGAATACGAGCAGTACTTC. It is translated as CASSYSTSGGEYEQYF.

The chain employs TRBV6-5 and TRBJ1-5; the D is unclear. Germline CDR1 is MNHEY and CDR2 is SVGAGI. V was pared by 5 bases and J by 5 bases, with 16 bases between. CDR3 length: 15 amino acids. In DNA form, the CDR3 reads TGTGCCAGCAGTCCGAATAGGGAGGGAGATCAGCCCCAGCATTTT. Its translation: CASSPNREGDQPQHF.

The V gene is TRBV6-6, the J gene TRBJ2-7; D is possibly TRBD1 or TRBD2 (6 bases each). V was clipped by 2 bases and J by 0 bases, with 11 bases between them. The CDR3 loop spans 15 amino acids. Germline V gene lookup returns CDR1 MNHNY and CDR2 SVGAGI (reference sequence). CDR3 sequence (DNA): TGTGCCAGCAGTTACGGGGGGACATACTCCTACGAGCAGTACTTC. Amino acid sequence: CASSYGGTYSYEQYF.

The genes are TRBV6-5 and TRBJ2-1, with 8 bases aligning to TRBD2. Germline V CDR1 and CDR2: MNHEY, SVGAGI. With V trimmed by 6 bases and J by 1 base, 5 bases remained unmatched. There are 15 residues in the CDR3. Written as DNA, the CDR3 is TGTGCCAGCAGGAGAAGCGGGAGTTCCTACAATGAGCAGTTCTTC. This sequence encodes CASRRSGSSYNEQFF.

V gene TRBV6-6 combines with J gene TRBJ2-3; D is unresolved. The germline CDR1 and CDR2 sequences are MNHNY and SVGAGI (reference sequence). CDR3 length equals 16 residues. The V end was cut by 2 bases, the J end by 6 bases, with 18 bases between. The CDR3 DNA sequence: TGTGCCAGCAGTTACCCTGCGTCTAGGGCCTGGGATACGCAGTATTTT. It is translated as CASSYPASRAWDTQYF.

The rearrangement uses TRBV3-1 (or the pseudogene TRBV3-2) and TRBJ2-1; TRBD2 matches at 7 bases. Germline CDR1 and CDR2: LGHDT and YNNKEL (reference sequence). V lost 1 base, J lost 4 bases, and 4 bases stayed unmatched. This CDR3 is built from 15 residues. In nucleotides, the CDR3 is TGTGCCAGCAGCCAAGGCGGGAGTAGTTACAATGAGCAGTTCTTC. Translation gives CASSQGGSSYNEQFF.

J is TRBJ2-3 and V is TRBV27, with 10 bases aligning to TRBD2. Germline V gives CDR1 MNHEY, CDR2 SMNVEV (reference sequence). The CDR3 runs to 16 residues. V was clipped by 2 bases and J by 9 bases; unmatched bases: 11. Here the CDR3 reads CASSLSSGGPKTTQYF. DNA for the CDR3: TGTGCCAGCAGTTTAAGTAGCGGGGGGCCCAAGACGACGCAGTATTTT.

The chain carries TRBV7-2 and TRBJ1-1; no clear D gene. The CDR3 has 11 amino acids. CDR1 and CDR2 (germline): SGHTA, FQGNSA. V shed 7 bases and J shed 4 bases, with 7 bases lying between them. CDR3 in DNA: TGTGCCAGCACCGGACTCACTGAAGCTTTCTTT. Protein sequence: CASTGLTEAFF.

J is TRBJ1-1 and V is TRBV3-1 (or the pseudogene TRBV3-2); 8 bases agree with TRBD1. Trimming at V came to 8 bases and at J to 3 bases, leaving 14 bases not matched to a gene. CDR3 length: 16 residues. Germline values: CDR1 LGHDT, CDR2 YNNKEL (reference sequence). CDR3 in DNA: TGTGCCAGCGCGCCAGCAGGGGGCATATGGGACACTGAAGCTTTCTTT. It encodes CASAPAGGIWDTEAFF.

The chain uses TRBV5-6 and TRBJ2-1, with D unresolved. The CDR3 has 13 residues. Germline V gives CDR1 SGHDT, CDR2 YYEEEE. Between the trimmed V and J ends, which lost 3 bases and 8 bases, there was a span of 12 bases. The CDR3 loop reads CASSSPGGYEQFF. CDR3 bases: TGTGCCAGCAGCTCCCCGGGTGGGTATGAGCAGTTCTTC.

The CDR3 protein is CASNPGVGSYEQYF. As DNA, the CDR3 is TGTGCCAGCAACCCGGGAGTGGGGTCCTACGAGCAGTACTTC. The chain is built from TRBV7-2 and TRBJ2-7, with a weak D call TRBD2 (6 bases). The CDR3 runs 14 residues. Germline values: CDR1 SGHTA, CDR2 FQGNSA. The V end lost 7 bases, the J end lost 1 base, and 14 bases lay between the germline ends.

This rearrangement joins TRBV24-1 to TRBJ2-3; D not certain. Looked up from germline, CDR1 is KGHDR and CDR2 is SFDVKD. CDR3 length: 13 residues. The V and J ends lost 7 bases and 6 bases respectively, with 13 bases between them. CDR3 bases: TGTGCCACCAGCGCCGTTAACACCGATACGCAGTATTTT. It yields the protein CATSAVNTDTQYF.